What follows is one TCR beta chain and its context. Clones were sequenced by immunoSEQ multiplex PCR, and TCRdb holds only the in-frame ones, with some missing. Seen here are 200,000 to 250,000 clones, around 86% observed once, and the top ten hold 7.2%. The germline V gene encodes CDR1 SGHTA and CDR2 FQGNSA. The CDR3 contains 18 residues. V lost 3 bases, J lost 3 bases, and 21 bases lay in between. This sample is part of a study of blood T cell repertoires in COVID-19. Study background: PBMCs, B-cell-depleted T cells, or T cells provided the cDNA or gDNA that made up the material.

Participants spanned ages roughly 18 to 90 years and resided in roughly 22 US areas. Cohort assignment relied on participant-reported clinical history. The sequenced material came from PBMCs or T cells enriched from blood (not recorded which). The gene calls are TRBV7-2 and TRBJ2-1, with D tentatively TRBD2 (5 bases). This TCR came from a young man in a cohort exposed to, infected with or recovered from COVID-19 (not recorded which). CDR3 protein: CASSLEAVKPDYYNEQFF. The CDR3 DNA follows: TGTGCCAGCAGCTTGGAAGCGGTCAAACCCGATTACTACAATGAGCAGTTCTTC.